This TCR beta chain was captured in a study of shared clonotypes between healthy human individuals. Study context: CD4 naive and memory got three plates each, CD8 naive two, CD8 memory one.

CD45RO-negative, CCR7-selected cells formed the naive CD8 fraction, which excluded terminally differentiated effector memory CD45RA+ cells. The table came from immunoSEQ multiplex PCR; TCRdb's copy has only in-frame clones and leaves some out. This table holds 2 million to 2.5 million clones, just under 95% found once. This CDR3 comprises 17 residues. The chain carries TRBV21-1 and TRBJ2-7; TRBD2, the D gene given by the table, was not confirmed from the DNA. TRBV21-1 counts as a pseudogene. The source of this sequence is a man younger than 35 in good health. Source material: naive CD8+ T cells sorted from blood. This CDR3 reads CASISRGRRWASYEQYF. For the CDR3, the DNA is TGTGCCAGCATCAGCCGGGGGAGACGATGGGCCTCCTACGAGCAGTACTTC.